Given below is one T cell receptor (beta chain) in context. The target antigen is unknown. At one end the junction does not follow the germline gene, possibly because of a read error. The data were obtained in a study of cytomegalovirus exposure and HLA in healthy donors. Study-wide results and caveats: The study dropped some indistinguishable V segments, TRBV6-2 and TRBV6-3 among them. A later analysis, which compared TCR beta chains of equal frequency, found the HLA-associated ones more clonally expanded.

Primers included in the PCR were 60 Vbeta and 13 Jbeta primers. Here immunoSEQ multiplex PCR was the method, and the copy in TCRdb shows in-frame clones only, minus some. The data hold 99,000 or so clones, with around 74% observed a single time. The CDR3 has 17 residues. Germline CDR1 and CDR2: SEHNR and FQNEAQ (reference sequence). The chain uses TRBV7-9 and TRBJ1-5; tentatively, D is TRBD1 (5 bases). The clonotype was recovered from a middle-aged woman in good health and CMV-seropositive. Sequencing input: PBMCs. In nucleotides, the CDR3 is TGTTCCAGCAGACAGAAACCGGGACCCCGGGGGGATCAGCCCCAGCATTTT. Residues: CSSRQKPGPRGDQPQHF.